These T cell receptor beta chains were read from a single sample in a study of long-term antiretroviral therapy in people with HIV. Generated by immunoSEQ multiplex PCR, the TCRdb table keeps only in-frame clones and is missing some. The repertoire includes tens of thousands of clones, just under 95% of them detected once, and more than 3% sits in the top ten. This specimen was unsorted PBMCs, taken 5.3 years after starting antiretroviral therapy. These receptors all come from a man aged 50 to 59 with HIV. Both conserved end residues are trimmed from each CDR3. Each record gives: J gene, clone size, D gene, V gene, CDR3 protein. The D gene is left open where the match is weak. Not all rows give a size; the values are once, few, many and, for expanded clones, a class.

TRBJ2-2 NA NA TRBV6-5 ASTSTYRAGELF
TRBJ2-1 NA NA TRBV25-1 ASSRTASYNEQF
TRBJ2-2 NA TRBD2 TRBV7-2 ASSVGLAGHTGELF
TRBJ2-7 NA TRBD1 TRBV19 ASSIGTGKTYEQY
TRBJ2-7 NA TRBD2 TRBV19 ASSIYGRSYEQY
TRBJ2-1 NA TRBD1 TRBV7-6 ASSRLGRGQGEQF
TRBJ1-1 NA NA TRBV11-1 ASSSRATEAF
TRBJ1-2 NA NA TRBV6-5 ASSYSPEVDGYT
TRBJ1-1 NA TRBD1 TRBV4-3 ASSQDGTGGTEAF
TRBJ2-3 NA NA TRBV18 ASSPGGPSTDTQY
TRBJ1-4 NA NA TRBV6-5 ASSQQITTNEKLF
TRBJ1-4 once NA TRBV6-1 ASRGLWTNEKLF
TRBJ1-2 NA TRBD1 TRBV28 ASSSRPGQGYGYT
TRBJ2-3 NA NA TRBV9 ASSVGNGDDWYSTQY
TRBJ1-2 NA TRBD1 TRBV13 ASSLGDRAPGYT
TRBJ1-6 NA TRBD1 TRBV5-6 ASSRGTGSYNSPLH
TRBJ1-6 NA TRBD1 TRBV5-6 ASSPRTGRSPLH
TRBJ2-6 NA NA TRBV5-1 ASSLASIGGSGANVLT
TRBJ1-2 NA TRBD1 TRBV7-9 ASSVRDRDGYT
TRBJ1-3 NA NA TRBV5-4 ASRLIGTDSGNTIY
TRBJ2-2 NA NA TRBV6-5 ASKVGGNTGELF
TRBJ2-7 NA NA TRBV29-1 SVEGPRVNEQY